In its sample, the clone carrying this T cell receptor (beta chain) was seen a few times. The sample comes from a study of long-term antiretroviral therapy in people with HIV. Running of the v3.0 immunoSEQ assay took place at survey level. Sequencing used immunoSEQ multiplex PCR; TCRdb keeps in-frame clones, though not all of them. The table records 20,000 to 30,000 clones, 65% to 90% of them present only once. Germline values: CDR1 KGHSH, CDR2 LQKENI. V was trimmed by 3 bases and J by 0 bases, leaving 12 bases between them. The CDR3 loop spans 15 amino acids. The sequences come from unsorted PBMCs, collected at the start of antiretroviral therapy, before treatment. This TCR derives from a young woman with HIV. The rearrangement uses TRBV18 and TRBJ2-7; D remains ambiguous. CDR3 nucleotides: TGTGCCAGCTCACCTGAAACCATCACCTCCTACGAGCAGTACTTC. Translating it yields CASSPETITSYEQYF.